This T cell receptor beta chain was documented in a study of monozygotic twins with inflammatory bowel disease. Each UMI, carrying a 6-nucleotide sample barcode, came from template switching. TCRdb derives one entry per CDR3 protein from the 5' RACE reads, leaving out DNA. Seen in this sample are approximately 120,000 distinct CDR3 sequences; the ten most common clones hold under 15%. Study-level points and caveats: Clonotypes shared with others were fewer in IBD patients than in healthy twins, especially with disease activity. Extra variability in the repertoires of patients may have come from differing immunosuppressive treatments. Researchers reported no repertoire similarity difference between concordant and discordant twins, possibly from limited power.

As concerns this clonotype: No antigen is known for it.

The germline gives CDR1 SGHRS, CDR2 YFSETQ. The CDR3 consists of 15 residues. The TCR was taken from a human donor with ulcerative colitis or Crohn's disease, or a healthy co-twin of an affected twin (not recorded which). Sample: blood. V usage is TRBV5-1 and J usage is TRBJ2-2. The CDR3 reads CASSWAATNTGELFF.